This TCR beta chain originates from a study of OX40 agonist ivuxolimab in advanced cancers. Across the study: Patients assigned to dose escalation were diagnosed with hepatocellular carcinoma, melanoma, renal cell or head and neck cancer. The group had a mean age of about 60 years, ranged from roughly 20 to 80, and was roughly 83% male. Eligibility admitted prior anti-PD-1, anti-PD-L1 or anti-CTLA-4 therapy; 40% had some. Study-wide findings and caveats: Circulating CD4+ and CD8+ T cells showed clonal expansion by week 6 at 0.1 to 3.0 mg/kg.

The CDR3 contains 14 residues. Germline-derived CDR1 and CDR2 are SGHVS and FNYEAQ. V trimming: 5 bases; J trimming: 2 bases; junction bases outside the gene matches: 5. In the case of this clone: Its antigen is unidentified.

Some clones are missing from TCRdb's copy, which holds only in-frame ones; the method was immunoSEQ multiplex PCR. The table includes 20,000 to 25,000 clones, more than 80% detected once. The starting material was CD4+ or CD8+ T cells sorted from blood, obtained in a trial of the OX40 agonist ivuxolimab. This receptor was identified in an adult with an advanced solid tumor such as melanoma, head and neck, liver or kidney cancer. This chain joins TRBV7-6 and TRBJ2-7; 8 nucleotides match TRBD1. The DNA of the CDR3 is TGTGCCAGCAGCAAACGACAGGGGACCTACGAGCAGTACTTC. It is translated as CASSKRQGTYEQYF.